These 22 T cell receptor beta chains were all obtained from the same sample, sequenced in a study of blood T cell repertoires in COVID-19. The assay was immunoSEQ multiplex PCR, and TCRdb's table has in-frame clones only and misses some. The sample records 8,500 to 10,000 clones, 84% being singletons. The specimen sequenced was peripheral blood. Every receptor here comes from a human donor in a cohort sampled during active COVID-19.

The chain links TRBV2 to TRBJ2-7; 10 bases are shared with TRBD1. CDR1 and CDR2 (germline): SNHLY, FYNNEI. CDR3 length: 17 amino acids. V lost 3 bases to trimming and J lost 3 bases; unmatched junction nucleotides: 11. The CDR3, as DNA: TGTGCCAGCAGTGAGGTCAAGCCGGGACAGGGGTTCTACGAGCAGTACTTC. Its translation: CASSEVKPGQGFYEQYF.

The chain recombines TRBV4-1 with TRBJ2-1; 9 nucleotides line up with TRBD2. The germline V gene encodes CDR1 MGHRA and CDR2 YSYEKL. The length of the CDR3 is 15 residues. Trimming took 4 bases from V and 7 from J; bases not matched to a gene: 8. CDR3 nucleotides: TGCGCCAGCAGCCCAGGACTAGCGAGATCGAATGAGCAGTTCTTC. Encoded protein: CASSPGLARSNEQFF.

The chain employs TRBV7-9 and TRBJ1-4, with TRBD1 identical over 8 bases. This CDR3 is built from 15 residues. Germline values: CDR1 SEHNR, CDR2 FQNEAQ (reference sequence). Germline trimming cut 4 bases from V and 1 base from J; bases unmatched to any gene: 2. DNA of the CDR3: TGTGCCAGCAGCTACGGACAGGGAACTAATGAAAAACTGTTTTTT. Translating gives CASSYGQGTNEKLFF.

This clone was observed a single time. At the DNA level, this CDR3 is encoded by other sequences in the same sample as well. The gene calls are TRBV3-1 (or the pseudogene TRBV3-2) and TRBJ1-2; D remains unclear. Between the trimmed V and J ends, which lost 0 bases and 9 bases, there was a span of 5 bases. CDR1 LGHDT and CDR2 YNNKEL come from the germline V gene (reference sequence). This CDR3 comprises 11 residues. CDR3 in amino acids: CASSQDRSYTF. CDR3 DNA sequence: TGTGCCAGCAGCCAAGACAGGAGCTACACCTTC.

The chain recombines TRBV28 with TRBJ2-3; 7 positions agree with TRBD2. CDR1 and CDR2 from the germline V gene are MDHEN and SYDVKM. The CDR3 length is 16 residues. With 4 bases clipped from V and 2 bases from J, the junction kept 9 bases outside the gene matches. The DNA for the CDR3 is TGTGCCAGCAGTTCCCCGCTAGCGGTTTTCACAGATACGCAGTATTTT. This encodes CASSSPLAVFTDTQYF.

V usage is TRBV10-3 and J usage is TRBJ2-1; tentatively, D is TRBD2 (5 bases). The CDR3 runs to 14 residues. CDR1 is ENHRY, CDR2 SYGVKD, per germline. V lost 6 bases and J lost 6, with 15 bases in between. This CDR3 is CAIRDGDYGNEQFF. In DNA, the CDR3 is TGTGCCATCAGGGACGGAGACTACGGCAATGAGCAGTTCTTC.

This chain joins TRBV20-1 and TRBJ1-1, with D possibly matching TRBD1 (5 bases). The length of the CDR3 is 10 residues. V lost 5 bases and J lost 11, with 12 bases in between. CDR1 is DFQATT, CDR2 SNEGSKA, per germline (reference sequence). CDR3 in amino acids: CSAASGGAFF. In DNA form, the CDR3 reads TGCAGTGCTGCAAGCGGGGGGGCTTTCTTT.

The J gene is TRBJ2-7, the V gene TRBV4-1; D is unclear. The germline V gene encodes CDR1 MGHRA and CDR2 YSYEKL. V gave up 1 base and J gave up 1 base, with 11 bases separating them. The CDR3 length is 15 residues. CDR3 in DNA: TGCGCCAGCAGCCAAGTAGCTGCTGATTCCTACGAGCAGTACTTC. The encoded protein is CASSQVAADSYEQYF.

The rearrangement joins TRBV27 to TRBJ2-1; 12 bases line up with TRBD2. The germline V gene encodes CDR1 MNHEY and CDR2 SMNVEV (reference sequence). V lost 5 bases, J lost 4 bases, and 9 bases stayed unmatched. The CDR3 is 17 residues long. CDR3 DNA: TGTGCCAGCAGTGCGACGACTAGCGGGGGACATTACAATGAGCAGTTCTTC. Amino acids: CASSATTSGGHYNEQFF.

The chain employs TRBV18 and TRBJ2-1; D is ambiguous. The ends were cut back, 2 bases at V and 0 bases at J, with 5 bases in the middle. This CDR3 comprises 14 residues. The germline CDR1 and CDR2 sequences are KGHSH and LQKENI. The CDR3 loop reads CASSPAGSYNEQFF. In DNA form, the CDR3 reads TGTGCCAGCTCACCAGCAGGCTCCTACAATGAGCAGTTCTTC.

J is TRBJ1-2 and V is TRBV28; the D gene is possibly TRBD1 (5 bases). V was trimmed by 6 bases and J by 1 base, leaving 15 bases between them. Per germline, CDR1 MDHEN and CDR2 SYDVKM. The CDR3 is 15 amino acids. This chain's CDR3 is CASSGPGTFNYGYTF. CDR3 bases: TGTGCCAGCAGCGGACCCGGGACTTTTAACTATGGCTACACCTTC.

This clone came up a few times. V usage is TRBV3-1 (or the pseudogene TRBV3-2) and J usage is TRBJ1-2, with no clear D. The CDR3 has 15 residues. The V end was cut by 0 bases, the J end by 5 bases, with 13 bases between. Germline V gene sequence: CDR1 LGHDT, CDR2 YNNKEL (reference sequence). In DNA form, the CDR3 reads TGTGCCAGCAGCCAAGAGATAGGCACGGGGTATGGCTACACCTTC. Protein product: CASSQEIGTGYGYTF.

This clone was recorded only once. This chain joins TRBV6-1 and TRBJ2-7; D may be TRBD2 (6 bases). Germline CDR1 reads MNHNS; CDR2 reads SASEGT. Between the trimmed V and J ends, which lost 1 base and 6 bases, there was a span of 13 bases. This CDR3 is built from 14 residues. CDR3: CASSEVTGSGEQYF. In DNA form, the CDR3 reads TGTGCCAGCAGTGAAGTGACCGGGAGCGGCGAGCAGTACTTC.

Written as DNA, the CDR3 is TGTGCCAGCAGCTTAGATAGCGGGCGTTCGAACACTGAAGCTTTCTTT. It yields the protein CASSLDSGRSNTEAFF. This sequence joins TRBV11-2 and TRBJ1-1; D not resolved. Germline CDR1 and CDR2: SGHAT and FQNNGV. Trimming pared 0 bases from V and 1 base from J, leaving 12 bases between. The CDR3 sequence is 16 residues long.

The V gene is TRBV5-1, the J gene TRBJ1-6; 9 positions agree with TRBD1. CDR1 is SGHRS and CDR2 is YFSETQ in the germline V gene. CDR3 length equals 17 residues. J was trimmed by 13 bases and V by 3 bases; bases with no gene match: 17. The CDR3 DNA is TGCGCCAGCAGCTCCCGGACTCCGGGACAGGGCCGTTCGCCCCTCCACTTT. Translated: CASSSRTPGQGRSPLHF. Using reference TRBV5-1 and TRBJ1-6 for the parts outside the CDR3, the full variable domain is KAGVTQTPRYLIKTRGQQVTLSCSPISGHRSVSWYQQTPGQGLQFLFEYFSETQRNKGNFPGRFSGRQFSNSRSEMNVSTLELGDSALYLCASSSRTPGQGRSPLHFGNGTRLTVT.

The chain carries TRBV3-1 (or the pseudogene TRBV3-2) and TRBJ1-2; D gene ambiguous. Trimming removed 0 bases at V and 8 bases at J, with 13 bases between. The CDR3 has 14 amino acids. Germline CDR1 reads LGHDT; CDR2 reads YNNKEL (reference sequence). CDR3 in amino acids: CASSQDRSERGYTF. As DNA, the CDR3 is TGTGCCAGCAGCCAAGATAGGTCAGAGAGGGGCTACACCTTC.

The J gene is TRBJ2-2, the V gene TRBV6-2 or TRBV6-3; 8 bases map to TRBD2. CDR3 size: 15 residues. The J segment lost 6 bases and the V segment lost 3 bases, leaving 6 bases of the junction unmatched. Per germline, CDR1 MNHEY and CDR2 SVGEGT. The CDR3 sequence: CASSYPGGAAGELFF. The DNA for the CDR3 is TGTGCCAGCAGTTATCCGGGGGGGGCTGCCGGGGAGCTGTTTTTT.

This rearrangement joins TRBV11-2 to TRBJ2-2; 7 bases agree with TRBD1. Germline V gene lookup returns CDR1 SGHAT and CDR2 FQNNGV. V was clipped by 1 base and J by 2 bases; unmatched bases: 7. This CDR3 is 17 amino acids long. Written as DNA, the CDR3 is TGTGCCAGCAGCTTAGGTCCTTGGACAGGCAACACCGGGGAGCTGTTTTTT. It yields the protein CASSLGPWTGNTGELFF.

The rearrangement links TRBV30 to TRBJ2-1; the D gene is possibly TRBD2 (7 bases). V was shortened by 7 bases and J by 0 bases, with 22 bases between the two germline ends. CDR1 is GTSNPN, CDR2 SVGIG, per germline (reference sequence). CDR3 length: 17 residues. The CDR3 DNA sequence: TGTGCCTCCTCCTGGGGCGGGGGCCCCAGCTCCTACAATGAGCAGTTCTTC. Amino acid sequence: CASSWGGGPSSYNEQFF. Supplemented by reference TRBV30 and TRBJ2-1, the full variable domain reads SQTIHQWPATLVQPVGSPLSLECTVEGTSNPNLYWYRQAAGRGLQLLFYSVGIGQISSEVPQNLSASRPQDRQFILSSKKLLLSDSGFYLCASSWGGGPSSYNEQFFGPGTRLTVL.

The V gene is TRBV5-4, the J gene TRBJ2-3; 7 bases agree with TRBD2. The CDR3 length is 17 residues. With 7 bases clipped from V and 0 bases from J, the junction kept 14 bases outside the gene matches. Per the germline V gene, CDR1 is SGHNT and CDR2 is YYREEE (reference sequence). CDR3 region: CASWAQRGGTSTDTQYF. The CDR3 nucleotides are TGTGCCAGCTGGGCCCAGCGGGGAGGCACTAGCACAGATACGCAGTATTTT.

The gene calls are TRBV9 and TRBJ2-6, with 9 bases lining up with TRBD1. Germline values: CDR1 SGDLS, CDR2 YYNGEE. The CDR3 runs 18 residues. V was pared by 3 bases and J by 0 bases, with 7 bases of the junction left unmatched. CDR3 sequence: CASSGGTGMGSGANVLTF. CDR3 sequence (DNA): TGTGCCAGCAGCGGCGGGACAGGGATGGGCTCTGGGGCCAACGTCCTGACTTTC.

The chain recombines TRBV9 with TRBJ2-1; 11 nucleotides match TRBD2. The germline gives CDR1 SGDLS, CDR2 YYNGEE. J lost 6 bases, V lost 0 bases, and 5 bases had no gene match. This CDR3 region has 16 residues. The CDR3 sequence: CASSVGISGGVNEQFF. The CDR3 bases are TGTGCCAGCAGCGTAGGAATTAGCGGGGGGGTCAATGAGCAGTTCTTC.